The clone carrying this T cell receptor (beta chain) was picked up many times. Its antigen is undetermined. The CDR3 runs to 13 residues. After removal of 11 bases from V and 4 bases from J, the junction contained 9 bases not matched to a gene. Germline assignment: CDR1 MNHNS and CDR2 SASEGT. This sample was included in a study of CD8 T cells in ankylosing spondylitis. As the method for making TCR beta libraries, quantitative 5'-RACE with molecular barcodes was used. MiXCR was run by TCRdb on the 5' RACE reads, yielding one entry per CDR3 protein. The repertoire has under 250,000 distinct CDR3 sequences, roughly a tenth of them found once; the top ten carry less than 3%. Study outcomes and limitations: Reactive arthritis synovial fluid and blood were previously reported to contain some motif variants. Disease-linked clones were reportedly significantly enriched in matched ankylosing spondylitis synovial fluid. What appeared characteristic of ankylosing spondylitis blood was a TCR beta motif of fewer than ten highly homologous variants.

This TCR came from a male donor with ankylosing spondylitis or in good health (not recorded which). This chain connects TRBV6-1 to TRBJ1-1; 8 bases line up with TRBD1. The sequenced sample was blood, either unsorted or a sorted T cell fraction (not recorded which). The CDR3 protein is CAARTGLGTEAFF. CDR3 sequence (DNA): TGTGCCGCAAGGACAGGGTTGGGCACTGAAGCTTTCTTT.